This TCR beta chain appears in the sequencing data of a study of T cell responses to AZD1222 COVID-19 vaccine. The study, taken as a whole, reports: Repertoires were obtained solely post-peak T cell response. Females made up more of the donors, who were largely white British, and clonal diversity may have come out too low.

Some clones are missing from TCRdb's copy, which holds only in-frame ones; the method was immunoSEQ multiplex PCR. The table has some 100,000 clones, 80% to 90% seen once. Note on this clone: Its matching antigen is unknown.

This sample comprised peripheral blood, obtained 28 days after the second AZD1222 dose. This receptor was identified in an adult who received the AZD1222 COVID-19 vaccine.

The CDR3 coding sequence is TGCAGCGTTGAAATTGGGGGGGGTTACAATGAGCAGTTCTTC. Encoded protein: CSVEIGGGYNEQFF. The chain joins TRBV29-1 to TRBJ2-1; 7 bases are shared with TRBD2. Unmatched junction bases numbered 5, after V lost 2 bases and J lost 4 bases. The CDR3 runs to 14 residues. Germline values: CDR1 SQVTM, CDR2 ANQGSEA.